This entry describes one TCR beta chain. Libraries were prepared by immunoSEQ multiplex PCR; TCRdb keeps only in-frame clonotypes and omits some of them. The table includes about 30,000 clones, about 90% detected once. The source of the sample is a study of blood T cell repertoires in COVID-19. Study summary: Nucleic acid was either cDNA or gDNA, and it came from T cells, B-cell-depleted T cells, or PBMCs.

Sequenced sample: peripheral blood. This sequence was found in a human donor with active COVID-19. The donor label of this sample is uncertain.

CDR3: CASSLEWESGELFF. The CDR3 nucleotides read TGTGCCAGCAGCTTAGAGTGGGAGTCCGGGGAGCTGTTTTTT. The rearrangement uses TRBV11-1 and TRBJ2-2; TRBD2 is a possible D gene (5 bases). Trimming cost V 1 base and J 6 bases, with 9 bases left between them. The CDR3 has 14 amino acids. Looked up from germline, CDR1 is SGHAT and CDR2 is FQDESV (reference sequence).